This section outlines one TCR beta chain sequence together with its context. V was pared by 6 bases and J by 1 base, with 12 bases between. Germline assignment: CDR1 PRHDT and CDR2 FYEKMQ (reference sequence). The CDR3 extends over 15 amino acids. Per the authors' pipeline: Reference gene primer amplification gave estimated nucleated cell counts. Produced via immunoSEQ multiplex PCR; TCRdb's table is partial and in-frame only. D and trimming were read from the DNA, whereas the V and J calls and clone size are those reported in that table. The sample yields about 160,000 clones, about 85% seen once. These data are taken from a study of blood T cell repertoires in COVID-19.

The TCR comes from a woman between 45 and 60 years old with COVID-19, enrolled during active disease. The chain couples TRBV13 to TRBJ2-2; D is perhaps TRBD1 (6 bases). The sample taken for sequencing was peripheral blood. The CDR3 region is CASSFDRLNTGELFF. CDR3 DNA sequence: TGTGCCAGCAGTTTTGACAGGTTGAACACCGGGGAGCTGTTTTTT. Full variable domain (remainder filled in from reference TRBV13 and TRBJ2-2): AAGVIQSPRHLIKEKRETATLKCYPIPRHDTVYWYQQGPGQDPQFLISFYEKMQSDKGSIPDRFSAQQFSDYHSELNMSSLELGDSALYFCASSFDRLNTGELFFGEGSRLTVL.